A single sample gave rise to the 17 T cell receptor beta chains below, sequenced in a study of STAT5B mutations in CD4+ large granular lymphocyte leukemia (dated by TCRdb to between 2021 and 2023). Library prep was done by the immunoSEQ multiplex PCR assay. Not all clones reach the TCRdb copy of this immuneACCESS table, which keeps in-frame sequences only. Checked studies attribute under half of the gap to unresolved V genes and leave the rest unexplained. This sample has 31,000 or so clones in its table, and roughly 91% of those were observed once. The ten largest clones capture around 0.38% of the sample. Source material: CD4+ T cells from blood buffy coats. The receptors shown here come from a human donor in good health.

The chain employs TRBV25-1 and TRBJ2-1, with 11 bases fitting TRBD2. Looked up from germline, CDR1 is MGHDK and CDR2 is SYGVNS. The CDR3 is 17 residues long. The J segment lost 2 bases and the V segment lost 8 bases, leaving 11 bases of the junction unmatched. CDR3 in amino acids: CASVGPIAGGPYNEQFF. CDR3 coding DNA: TGTGCCAGCGTGGGTCCAATAGCGGGAGGGCCCTACAATGAGCAGTTCTTC. Full variable domain (missing parts from reference TRBV25-1 and TRBJ2-1): EADIYQTPRYLVIGTGKKITLECSQTMGHDKMYWYQQDPGMELHLIHYSYGVNSTEKGDLSSESTVSRIRTEHFPLTLESARPSHTSQYLCASVGPIAGGPYNEQFFGPGTRLTVL.

This sequence joins TRBV19 and TRBJ2-5, with D hard to call. This CDR3 spans 15 amino acids. Trimming shortened V by 4 bases and J by 9 bases, and 21 bases separated the two germline ends. CDR1 LNHDA and CDR2 SQIVND come from the germline V gene (reference sequence). The CDR3 region is CASSSRLSSRLSQYF. CDR3 DNA: TGTGCCAGTAGTAGTAGACTTAGCTCCCGTCTGTCCCAGTACTTC.

This sequence joins TRBV2 and TRBJ2-3; 8 bases map to TRBD2. V trimming: 8 bases; J trimming: 6 bases; junction bases outside the gene matches: 13. Germline V gene lookup returns CDR1 SNHLY and CDR2 FYNNEI. The CDR3 consists of 15 residues. DNA of the CDR3: TGTGCCAGCGGCTTGACTAGCGATTTTTTCGATACGCAGTATTTT. Translation: CASGLTSDFFDTQYF. Looking up the rest from reference TRBV2 and TRBJ2-3 gives the full variable domain: EPEVTQTPSHQVTQMGQEVILRCVPISNHLYFYWYRQILGQKVEFLVSFYNNEISEKSEIFDDQFSVERPDGSNFTLKIRSTKLEDSAMYFCASGLTSDFFDTQYFGPGTRLTVL.

This chain links TRBV4-2 with TRBJ2-1; no definite D call. Trimming stripped 1 base from V and 0 bases from J, with 7 bases between. Per germline, CDR1 LGHNA and CDR2 YNFKEQ. The CDR3 runs 15 residues. CDR3 loop: CASSQVASSYNEQFF. As DNA, the CDR3 is TGTGCCAGCAGCCAAGTCGCGAGCTCCTACAATGAGCAGTTCTTC.

V and J are TRBV19 and TRBJ1-4, with 8 bases identical to TRBD1. This CDR3 has 14 residues. Losses at the gene ends were 5 bases for V and 3 bases for J; bases not matched to a gene: 2. The germline V gene has CDR1 LNHDA and CDR2 SQIVND (reference sequence). The CDR3 DNA reads TGTGCCAGTAGTCAGGGGGCAGCTAATGAAAAACTGTTTTTT. Protein: CASSQGAANEKLFF. Full variable domain (outside the CDR3, taken from reference TRBV19 and TRBJ1-4): DGGITQSPKYLFRKEGQNVTLSCEQNLNHDAMYWYRQDPGQGLRLIYYSQIVNDFQKGDIAEGYSVSREKKESFPLTVTSAQKNPTAFYLCASSQGAANEKLFFGSGTQLSVL.

The chain has TRBV6-5 and TRBJ1-2, with 7 bases identical to TRBD1. This CDR3 region has 15 residues. Germline CDR1 MNHEY, CDR2 SVGAGI. Trimming at V came to 6 bases and at J to 0 bases, leaving 7 bases not matched to a gene. Here the CDR3 DNA reads TGTGCCAGCAGCCCATACAGGGGAGCTAACTATGGCTACACCTTC. It codes for CASSPYRGANYGYTF.

The rearrangement uses TRBV28 and TRBJ2-7; a weak D match, TRBD2 (6 bases). CDR1 MDHEN and CDR2 SYDVKM come from the germline V gene. Trimming removed 5 bases at V and 7 bases at J, with 15 bases between. This CDR3 is built from 13 residues. In DNA, the CDR3 is TGTGCCAGCAGTAGAACAGGTGGGGGGGAGCAGTACTTC. Translating it yields CASSRTGGGEQYF.

The V gene is TRBV5-1, the J gene TRBJ2-5, with D maybe TRBD2 (6 bases). The length of the CDR3 is 16 residues. Germline values: CDR1 SGHRS, CDR2 YFSETQ. V shed 0 bases and J shed 2 bases, with 14 bases lying between them. CDR3 DNA: TGCGCCAGCAGCTTGGCTGGGGGGTTCCCTCAAGAGACCCAGTACTTC. It is translated as CASSLAGGFPQETQYF.

This chain links TRBV7-8 with TRBJ1-1, with TRBD1 identical over 7 bases. The ends lost 8 bases at V and 6 bases at J; junction bases unmatched: 9. The CDR3 spans 13 residues. In germline, CDR1 is SGHVS, CDR2 FQNEAQ. The CDR3 coding sequence is TGTGCCAGCGGATCGACAGGGACAGCTGAAGCTTTCTTT. Translation: CASGSTGTAEAFF.

The V and J genes are TRBV28 and TRBJ1-2; no firm D call. The V end was cut by 4 bases, the J end by 1 base, with 16 bases between. This CDR3 spans 16 amino acids. The germline V gene encodes CDR1 MDHEN and CDR2 SYDVKM. The CDR3 DNA follows: TGTGCCAGCAGTTCTCCCTCCGAGGCGGGTAACTATGGCTACACCTTC. Its protein is CASSSPSEAGNYGYTF.

V gene TRBV5-4 combines with J gene TRBJ2-7; 11 bases match TRBD2. Losses at the gene ends were 5 bases for V and 2 bases for J; bases not matched to a gene: 6. The CDR3 loop spans 15 amino acids. Germline values: CDR1 SGHNT, CDR2 YYREEE (reference sequence). The DNA of the CDR3 is TGTGCCAGCAGACCGGGACTAGCGGAGACCTACGAGCAGTACTTC. Amino acids: CASRPGLAETYEQYF.

In nucleotides, the CDR3 is TGTGCCAGCCCCCCCCCGGGACAGGGGTTGACGAACACTGAAGCTTTCTTT. This sequence encodes CASPPPGQGLTNTEAFF. The chain combines TRBV28 with TRBJ1-1; 10 bases match TRBD1. The CDR3 extends over 17 amino acids. V was clipped by 8 bases and J by 1 base; unmatched bases: 13. In germline, CDR1 is MDHEN, CDR2 SYDVKM.

This clone was detected once. The V and J genes are TRBV15 and TRBJ2-1; the match to TRBD2 covers 8 bases. Germline CDR1 reads LNHNV; CDR2 reads YYDKDF (reference sequence). There are 15 residues in the CDR3. The J segment lost 2 bases and the V segment lost 1 base, leaving 1 base of the junction unmatched. This CDR3 is CATSRAGLAYNEQFF. Written as DNA, the CDR3 is TGTGCCACCAGCAGAGCGGGACTAGCCTACAATGAGCAGTTCTTC.

V gene TRBV7-2 combines with J gene TRBJ2-1; D is undetermined. Germline loops: CDR1 SGHTA, CDR2 FQGNSA. Trimming stripped 1 base from V and 9 bases from J, with 10 bases between. The CDR3 consists of 13 residues. CDR3: CASSLEPAGEQFF. As DNA, the CDR3 is TGTGCCAGCAGCTTAGAGCCCGCTGGTGAGCAGTTCTTC.

The chain joins TRBV6-5 to TRBJ1-4, with TRBD1 matching over 10 bases. The CDR3 is made up of 15 amino acids. CDR1 is MNHEY, CDR2 SVGAGI, per germline. The J segment lost 7 bases and the V segment lost 2 bases, leaving 4 bases of the junction unmatched. CDR3 nucleotides: TGTGCCAGCAGTTACAGCTGGACAGGGGGTGAAAAACTGTTTTTT. Translation gives CASSYSWTGGEKLFF.

The DNA for the CDR3 is TGCGCCAGCAGCCAAGATCTACGGGGGACTTCAGATACGCAGTATTTT. Translating it yields CASSQDLRGTSDTQYF. This chain uses TRBV4-1 with TRBJ2-3; D may be TRBD2 (6 bases). Germline V gene data show CDR1 as MGHRA and CDR2 as YSYEKL. The CDR3 contains 16 residues. Trimming took off 0 bases at V and 4 bases at J, with 14 bases between the two ends.

The chain joins TRBV9 to TRBJ2-1; tentatively, D is TRBD2 (5 bases). The CDR3 is 16 residues long. CDR1 is SGDLS and CDR2 is YYNGEE in the germline V gene. The V end was cut by 4 bases, the J end by 1 base, with 15 bases between. CDR3: CASSPSGIRSYNEQFF. The CDR3 bases are TGTGCCAGCAGCCCCTCCGGGATTCGGTCCTACAATGAGCAGTTCTTC.